The rows below give T cell receptor beta chains drawn from one sample of a study of T cell responses to AZD1222 COVID-19 vaccine. Measured with immunoSEQ multiplex PCR; TCRdb has only the in-frame clones, and not every one. The table records 75,000 to 100,000 clones, roughly 88% of them present only once. The material was peripheral blood, obtained on day 0 of AZD1222 vaccination. Receptor source: an adult in good health. CDR3s include the opening cysteine and the closing phenylalanine or tryptophan. D genes are given only for firm matches. A clone size is listed for some rows: how often the clone was seen (once, few, many), or a class if it is expanded.

j_call: TRBJ2-3
cdr3_length: 18
d_call: TRBD2
clone_size: few
v_call: TRBV4-1
cdr3_nt: TGCGCCAGCAGCCAAGGTCGGAATAGCGGGGGGGCCGGAGATACGCAGTATTTT
cdr3_aa: CASSQGRNSGGAGDTQYF

j_call: TRBJ2-7
cdr3_length: 14
d_call: .
clone_size: .
v_call: TRBV11-2
cdr3_nt: TGTGCCAGCAGCTCTCAGTGGACGGTGAACGAGCAGTACTTC
cdr3_aa: CASSSQWTVNEQYF

j_call: TRBJ1-1
cdr3_length: 12
d_call: TRBD1
clone_size: .
v_call: TRBV30
cdr3_nt: TGTGCCTGGATATCGGACAGGAGCGAAGCTTTCTTT
cdr3_aa: CAWISDRSEAFF

j_call: TRBJ1-2
cdr3_length: 16
d_call: TRBD1
clone_size: .
v_call: TRBV27
cdr3_nt: TGTGCCAGCAGTTTGGGCGGACAGGGGATCCCTTATGGCTACACCTTC
cdr3_aa: CASSLGGQGIPYGYTF

j_call: TRBJ2-5
cdr3_length: 14
d_call: TRBD1
clone_size: .
v_call: TRBV5-6
cdr3_nt: TGTGCCAGCTCCGGGACAGGGGGCACGAAGACCCAGTACTTC
cdr3_aa: CASSGTGGTKTQYF

j_call: TRBJ2-7
cdr3_length: 15
d_call: .
clone_size: .
v_call: TRBV4-3
cdr3_nt: TGCGCCAGCAGCCAAGAATCTGCGGCGGCTTACGAGCAGTACTTC
cdr3_aa: CASSQESAAAYEQYF

j_call: TRBJ1-1
cdr3_length: 12
d_call: .
clone_size: .
v_call: TRBV28
cdr3_nt: TGTGCCAGCAGTTTAGCGCCGCGGGAAGCTTTCTTT
cdr3_aa: CASSLAPREAFF

j_call: TRBJ2-7
cdr3_length: 12
d_call: .
clone_size: .
v_call: TRBV7-9
cdr3_nt: TGTGCCAGCAGCTTAGTTGAGGGACAGCAGTACTTC
cdr3_aa: CASSLVEGQQYF

j_call: TRBJ1-1
cdr3_length: 13
d_call: .
clone_size: .
v_call: TRBV25-1
cdr3_nt: TGTGCCAGCAGTGACCCCTTTGACCAGGGCGCTTTCTTT
cdr3_aa: CASSDPFDQGAFF

j_call: TRBJ2-5
cdr3_length: 13
d_call: TRBD1
clone_size: .
v_call: TRBV5-1
cdr3_nt: TGCGCCAGCAGCTGGACAGGGACAGAGACCCAGTACTTC
cdr3_aa: CASSWTGTETQYF

j_call: TRBJ1-3
cdr3_length: 16
d_call: TRBD1
clone_size: once
v_call: TRBV19
cdr3_nt: TGTGCCAGTAGTATTCGTGGACAGGGCTACGAGGACACCATATATTTT
cdr3_aa: CASSIRGQGYEDTIYF

j_call: TRBJ2-4
cdr3_length: 15
d_call: .
clone_size: .
v_call: TRBV28
cdr3_nt: TGTGCCAGCAGTTTGACCTCGGGGGGCAGAAACATTCAGTACTTC
cdr3_aa: CASSLTSGGRNIQYF

j_call: TRBJ2-7
cdr3_length: 15
d_call: TRBD2
clone_size: .
v_call: TRBV9
cdr3_nt: TGTGCCAGCAGCGTAGGAGGGGGGACTAGCGCTGAGCAGTACTTC
cdr3_aa: CASSVGGGTSAEQYF

j_call: TRBJ1-1
cdr3_length: 16
d_call: .
clone_size: .
v_call: TRBV5-1
cdr3_nt: TGCGCCAGCAGCTTGGGGGGCGGATACCAGAACACTGAAGCTTTCTTT
cdr3_aa: CASSLGGGYQNTEAFF

j_call: TRBJ1-2
cdr3_length: 13
d_call: TRBD1
clone_size: .
v_call: TRBV18
cdr3_nt: TGTGCCAGCTCACCTGGGACAGGCAATGGCTACACCTTC
cdr3_aa: CASSPGTGNGYTF

j_call: TRBJ1-4
cdr3_length: 11
d_call: .
clone_size: .
v_call: TRBV27
cdr3_nt: TGTGCCAGCAGTATGGGGGAGGGGCTGTTTTTT
cdr3_aa: CASSMGEGLFF

j_call: TRBJ1-2
cdr3_length: 8
d_call: .
clone_size: .
v_call: TRBV2
cdr3_nt: TGTGCCAGCAGGAGCTACACCTTC
cdr3_aa: CASRSYTF

j_call: TRBJ2-7
cdr3_length: 16
d_call: TRBD2
clone_size: .
v_call: TRBV7-2
cdr3_nt: TGTGCCAGCAGCTCCTCTTCTAGCGGGGGGGCTTGGGAGCAGTACTTC
cdr3_aa: CASSSSSSGGAWEQYF

j_call: TRBJ2-1
cdr3_length: 12
d_call: .
clone_size: .
v_call: TRBV29-1
cdr3_nt: TGCAGCGCCGAGGGGTACTACAATGAGCAGTTCTTC
cdr3_aa: CSAEGYYNEQFF

j_call: TRBJ2-7
cdr3_length: 13
d_call: TRBD1
clone_size: .
v_call: TRBV11-2
cdr3_nt: TGTGCCAGCAGCCAGGGGGCTGACTACGAGCAGTACTTC
cdr3_aa: CASSQGADYEQYF

j_call: TRBJ1-6
cdr3_length: 13
d_call: TRBD1
clone_size: .
v_call: TRBV11-3
cdr3_nt: TGTGCCAGCAGCTTGGGACAGGGCACTACCCTCCACTTT
cdr3_aa: CASSLGQGTTLHF

j_call: TRBJ1-5
cdr3_length: 14
d_call: .
clone_size: .
v_call: TRBV6-5
cdr3_nt: TGTGCCAGCAAAAGGCGAGGAGATAATCAGCCCCAGCATTTT
cdr3_aa: CASKRRGDNQPQHF

j_call: TRBJ1-3
cdr3_length: 15
d_call: .
clone_size: .
v_call: TRBV14
cdr3_nt: TGTGCCAGCAGCCAAGTGGGAAGCTCTGGAAACACCATATATTTT
cdr3_aa: CASSQVGSSGNTIYF

j_call: TRBJ2-7
cdr3_length: 15
d_call: TRBD1
clone_size: .
v_call: TRBV11-1
cdr3_nt: TGTGCCAGCAGCTCATGGACAGGGGGCTCCTACGAGCAGTACTTC
cdr3_aa: CASSSWTGGSYEQYF

j_call: TRBJ1-5
cdr3_length: 15
d_call: TRBD1
clone_size: .
v_call: TRBV6-2/TRBV6-3
cdr3_nt: TGTGCCAGCAGTTCTTTGGACAGGGGCCGTCAGCCCCAGCATTTT
cdr3_aa: CASSSLDRGRQPQHF

j_call: TRBJ2-1
cdr3_length: 15
d_call: TRBD2
clone_size: .
v_call: TRBV30
cdr3_nt: TGTGCCTGGAGTGTACTAGCGGGGGGGAGTAATGAGCAGTTCTTC
cdr3_aa: CAWSVLAGGSNEQFF

j_call: TRBJ2-7
cdr3_length: 15
d_call: TRBD1
clone_size: .
v_call: TRBV2
cdr3_nt: TGTGCCAGCAGTGAAGCAACAGGGGGCACCTACGAGCAGTACTTC
cdr3_aa: CASSEATGGTYEQYF

j_call: TRBJ1-1
cdr3_length: 15
d_call: .
clone_size: once
v_call: TRBV19
cdr3_nt: TGTGCCAGTAGTGAACAGGGACTGGGGTACACTGAAGCTTTCTTT
cdr3_aa: CASSEQGLGYTEAFF

j_call: TRBJ1-1
cdr3_length: 14
d_call: TRBD1
clone_size: .
v_call: TRBV5-4
cdr3_nt: TGTGCCAGCAGCCGCGACAGGGTGAACACTGAAGCTTTCTTT
cdr3_aa: CASSRDRVNTEAFF

j_call: TRBJ2-7
cdr3_length: 14
d_call: .
clone_size: .
v_call: TRBV5-1
cdr3_nt: TGCGCCAGCAGCTTGGGTCAGGGATCCTACGAGCAGTACTTC
cdr3_aa: CASSLGQGSYEQYF

j_call: TRBJ1-6
cdr3_length: 14
d_call: .
clone_size: .
v_call: TRBV27
cdr3_nt: TGTGCCAGCAGTCCGACAGGCTATAATTCACCCCTCCACTTT
cdr3_aa: CASSPTGYNSPLHF

j_call: TRBJ2-1
cdr3_length: 16
d_call: TRBD2
clone_size: .
v_call: TRBV11-2
cdr3_nt: TGTGCCAGCAGCTTAGCACATAGCGGGGGGGCTGATGAGCAGTTCTTC
cdr3_aa: CASSLAHSGGADEQFF

j_call: TRBJ2-5
cdr3_length: 16
d_call: .
clone_size: .
v_call: TRBV3-1/TRBV3-2
cdr3_nt: TGTGCCAGCAGCCAAGAAAACCCGGGTGGGGGAGAGACCCAGTACTTC
cdr3_aa: CASSQENPGGGETQYF

j_call: TRBJ2-2
cdr3_length: 16
d_call: .
clone_size: .
v_call: TRBV5-8
cdr3_nt: TGTGCCAGCAGCTTGGGATCCGGTGTGAACACCGGGGAGCTGTTTTTT
cdr3_aa: CASSLGSGVNTGELFF

j_call: TRBJ2-7
cdr3_length: 14
d_call: .
clone_size: .
v_call: TRBV13
cdr3_nt: TGTGCCACCGCTGCAGACAGGAGCTCCTACGAGCAGTACTTC
cdr3_aa: CATAADRSSYEQYF

j_call: TRBJ1-2
cdr3_length: 17
d_call: .
clone_size: .
v_call: TRBV25-1
cdr3_nt: TGTGCCAGCAACAACCGGGCAGGCTTAACCCGGGGTCATGGCTACACCTTC
cdr3_aa: CASNNRAGLTRGHGYTF

j_call: TRBJ2-6
cdr3_length: 16
d_call: TRBD1
clone_size: .
v_call: TRBV4-2
cdr3_nt: TGTGCCAGCAGCCAAGAAAGGGGGCCTGGGGCCAACGTCCTGACTTTC
cdr3_aa: CASSQERGPGANVLTF

j_call: TRBJ1-1
cdr3_length: 12
d_call: .
clone_size: .
v_call: TRBV13
cdr3_nt: TGTGCCAGCAGCTCTAGCCGAACTGAAGCTTTCTTT
cdr3_aa: CASSSSRTEAFF

j_call: TRBJ2-2
cdr3_length: 15
d_call: .
clone_size: .
v_call: TRBV5-4
cdr3_nt: TGTGCCAGCAGCATCAGGTCTTCGAACACCGGGGAGCTGTTTTTT
cdr3_aa: CASSIRSSNTGELFF

j_call: TRBJ2-1
cdr3_length: 13
d_call: .
clone_size: .
v_call: TRBV6-5
cdr3_nt: TGTGCCAGCAACTTCGGGGGCGCGAATGAGCAGTTCTTC
cdr3_aa: CASNFGGANEQFF

j_call: TRBJ1-2
cdr3_length: 16
d_call: TRBD1
clone_size: .
v_call: TRBV7-2
cdr3_nt: TGTGCCAGCAGCTTAGCGGCAGGGGGCGCGAGGTATGGCTACACCTTC
cdr3_aa: CASSLAAGGARYGYTF

j_call: TRBJ1-1
cdr3_length: 12
d_call: TRBD1
clone_size: once
v_call: TRBV29-1
cdr3_nt: TGCAGCGTCACAGGGGTCGGGACTGAAGCTTTCTTT
cdr3_aa: CSVTGVGTEAFF

j_call: TRBJ2-1
cdr3_length: 15
d_call: TRBD1
clone_size: .
v_call: TRBV7-9
cdr3_nt: TGTGCCAGCAGCTCCTTGGGACAGTCCTACAATGAGCAGTTCTTC
cdr3_aa: CASSSLGQSYNEQFF

j_call: TRBJ2-5
cdr3_length: 14
d_call: TRBD1
clone_size: once
v_call: TRBV7-9
cdr3_nt: TGTGCCAGCAGTCGGGGACAGGACCAAGAGACCCAGTACTTC
cdr3_aa: CASSRGQDQETQYF

j_call: TRBJ1-1
cdr3_length: 15
d_call: .
clone_size: .
v_call: TRBV19
cdr3_nt: TGTGCCAGTAATCCCTTCAGGGGCTCGAACACTGAAGCTTTCTTT
cdr3_aa: CASNPFRGSNTEAFF

j_call: TRBJ2-3
cdr3_length: 17
d_call: TRBD2
clone_size: .
v_call: TRBV7-6
cdr3_nt: TGTGCCAGCAGCCGACATACTAGCGGGGTGGAGTCAGATACGCAGTATTTT
cdr3_aa: CASSRHTSGVESDTQYF

j_call: TRBJ1-6
cdr3_length: 17
d_call: .
clone_size: .
v_call: TRBV18
cdr3_nt: TGTGCCAGCTCGCGGCGGGAGCAGGGGAGTGGTGGATCACCCCTCCACTTT
cdr3_aa: CASSRREQGSGGSPLHF

j_call: TRBJ1-2
cdr3_length: 15
d_call: .
clone_size: .
v_call: TRBV11-3
cdr3_nt: TGTGCCAGCAGCCCCAGGGTGGGTCCCTACTCTGGCTACACCTTC
cdr3_aa: CASSPRVGPYSGYTF

j_call: TRBJ1-5
cdr3_length: 14
d_call: .
clone_size: once
v_call: TRBV6-5
cdr3_nt: TGTGCCAGCAGTTCCCCCAGGGACAATCAGCCCCAGCATTTT
cdr3_aa: CASSSPRDNQPQHF

j_call: TRBJ1-2
cdr3_length: 15
d_call: TRBD1
clone_size: .
v_call: TRBV18
cdr3_nt: TGTGCCAGCTCACCACCAGAGGGGGCAAGCTATGGCTACACCTTC
cdr3_aa: CASSPPEGASYGYTF

j_call: TRBJ2-5
cdr3_length: 14
d_call: TRBD1
clone_size: .
v_call: TRBV6-2/TRBV6-3
cdr3_nt: TGTGCCAGCAGTTACGAGACAGGGGGAGAGACCCAGTACTTC
cdr3_aa: CASSYETGGETQYF

j_call: TRBJ1-1
cdr3_length: 14
d_call: .
clone_size: .
v_call: TRBV14
cdr3_nt: TGTGCCAGCAGCCAAGTGAGGTTGGTCACTGAAGCTTTCTTT
cdr3_aa: CASSQVRLVTEAFF

j_call: TRBJ2-2
cdr3_length: 16
d_call: TRBD2
clone_size: .
v_call: TRBV11-2
cdr3_nt: TGTGCCAGCAGCTTCCTAGCGGGGGCGATCACCGGGGAGCTGTTTTTT
cdr3_aa: CASSFLAGAITGELFF

j_call: TRBJ2-1
cdr3_length: 17
d_call: .
clone_size: once
v_call: TRBV7-2
cdr3_nt: TGTGCCAGCAGCCCCCGCTCCGGGACACTTCGGAACAATGAGCAGTTCTTC
cdr3_aa: CASSPRSGTLRNNEQFF

j_call: TRBJ1-4
cdr3_length: 17
d_call: TRBD1
clone_size: few
v_call: TRBV4-3
cdr3_nt: TGCGCCAGCAGGCGCTATTTAGGCGGACAGGGCAATGAAAAACTGTTTTTT
cdr3_aa: CASRRYLGGQGNEKLFF